These 26 T cell receptor beta chains were sequenced from one sample in a study of control samples from healthy donors and cancer patients. Libraries were prepared by immunoSEQ multiplex PCR; TCRdb keeps only in-frame clonotypes and omits some of them. The table includes over 80,000 clones, roughly 80% detected once. Material: blood. Every receptor here comes from a man younger than 45 in good health.

V and J are TRBV27 and TRBJ1-5; D is undetermined. Germline CDR1 MNHEY, CDR2 SMNVEV (reference sequence). The CDR3 sequence is 14 residues long. V gave up 6 bases and J gave up 5 bases, with 14 bases separating them. CDR3 bases: TGTGCCAGCAGCCCTACCGTCCCCTATCAGCCCCAGCATTTT. As protein: CASSPTVPYQPQHF.

The chain links TRBV7-3 to TRBJ2-3; D possibly corresponds to TRBD2 (6 bases). CDR3 size: 15 residues. Trimming stripped 0 bases from V and 6 bases from J, with 13 bases between. Germline values: CDR1 SGHTA, CDR2 FQGTGA. CDR3 protein: CASSLTGRETDTQYF. CDR3 nucleotides: TGTGCCAGCAGCTTAACGGGCCGGGAGACCGATACGCAGTATTTT.

As regards this clone: In the same sample, other DNA sequences code for this CDR3. This chain joins TRBV9 and TRBJ2-2; the D gene is possibly TRBD1 (6 bases). This CDR3 has 14 amino acids. The ends were cut back, 2 bases at V and 1 base at J, with 6 bases in the middle. Germline CDR1 is SGDLS and CDR2 is YYNGEE. CDR3 in DNA: TGTGCCAGCAGCGTGACAGGGAACACCGGGGAGCTGTTTTTT. Translation gives CASSVTGNTGELFF.

CDR3 DNA: TGTGCCAGCAGCAAAGGGACAGAGAACACTGAAGCTTTCTTT. It is translated as CASSKGTENTEAFF. The chain joins TRBV21-1 to TRBJ1-1; TRBD1 is the table's D call, not checked against the DNA. TRBV21-1 is marked as a pseudogene. CDR3 length equals 14 residues.

The chain has TRBV5-1 and TRBJ1-1, with D perhaps matching TRBD1 (5 bases). V was trimmed by 1 base and J by 2 bases, leaving 12 bases between them. The CDR3 totals 15 residues. Germline loops: CDR1 SGHRS, CDR2 YFSETQ. The CDR3 region is CASSLYQGLNTEAFF. The CDR3 nucleotides read TGCGCCAGCAGCTTGTATCAGGGCCTTAACACTGAAGCTTTCTTT.

V is TRBV29-1 and J is TRBJ1-3, with D unresolved. This CDR3 is built from 14 residues. Trimming left V 6 bases short and J 0 bases short, with 12 bases between. Germline V gives CDR1 SQVTM, CDR2 ANQGSEA. Here the CDR3 DNA reads TGCAGCGTGGAGGTTCCAAACTCTGGAAACACCATATATTTT. Protein product: CSVEVPNSGNTIYF.

This rearrangement joins TRBV7-3 to TRBJ1-2; weak D call: TRBD1 (5 bases). There are 14 residues in the CDR3. The germline V gene encodes CDR1 SGHTA and CDR2 FQGTGA. Trimming pared 6 bases from V and 7 bases from J, leaving 18 bases between. The CDR3 protein is CASRPDSVSTGYTF. The CDR3, as DNA: TGTGCCAGCAGGCCCGACAGCGTATCCACTGGCTACACCTTC.

The chain joins TRBV7-9 to TRBJ1-5; TRBD1 might be the D (5 bases). This CDR3 spans 15 amino acids. The germline CDR1 and CDR2 sequences are SEHNR and FQNEAQ (reference sequence). V lost 2 bases and J lost 6, with 14 bases in between. For the CDR3, the DNA is TGTGCCAGCAGCTTACAGGGACGGGCGATTCAGCCCCAGCATTTT. Amino acid sequence: CASSLQGRAIQPQHF.

The chain couples TRBV7-9 to TRBJ1-2; D not certain. This CDR3 comprises 14 residues. The V and J ends lost 5 bases and 7 bases respectively, with 17 bases between them. Germline-derived CDR1 and CDR2 are SEHNR and FQNEAQ (reference sequence). In DNA, the CDR3 is TGTGCCAGCAGCCCTGACAAGGGAGGGAGTGGCTACACCTTC. It yields the protein CASSPDKGGSGYTF.

The gene calls are TRBV5-4 and TRBJ2-7; D may be TRBD1 or TRBD2 (6 bases each). V was pared by 5 bases and J by 4 bases, with 16 bases between. Germline CDR1 and CDR2: SGHNT and YYREEE (reference sequence). The CDR3 length is 14 residues. The CDR3 here is CASSLGGAGYEQYF. DNA for the CDR3: TGTGCCAGCAGTCTCGGGGGCGCCGGGTACGAGCAGTACTTC.

The rearrangement links TRBV5-6 to TRBJ2-7; D may be TRBD1 (7 bases). The CDR3 runs 14 residues. Germline assignment: CDR1 SGHDT and CDR2 YYEEEE. Trimming removed 3 bases at V and 4 bases at J, with 14 bases between. CDR3 residues: CASSSYRGGYEQYF. DNA for the CDR3: TGTGCCAGCAGCTCGTACAGGGGAGGATACGAGCAGTACTTC. Full variable domain (remainder filled in from reference TRBV5-6 and TRBJ2-7): DAGVTQSPTHLIKTRGQQVTLRCSPKSGHDTVSWYQQALGQGPQFIFQYYEEEERQRGNFPDRFSGHQFPNYSSELNVNALLLGDSALYLCASSSYRGGYEQYFGPGTRLTVT.

The gene calls are TRBV12-3 or TRBV12-4 and TRBJ1-1, with 7 bases that match TRBD1. The CDR3 is made up of 13 amino acids. V dropped 2 bases and J dropped 4; count of bases not matched to a gene: 1. In nucleotides, the CDR3 is TGTGCCAGCAGTTTAAACAGGGGCACTGAAGCTTTCTTT. Translating gives CASSLNRGTEAFF.

This chain uses TRBV9 with TRBJ2-5; 8 nucleotides agree with TRBD2. J was trimmed by 5 bases and V by 2 bases; bases with no gene match: 5. CDR3 size: 14 residues. Germline assignment: CDR1 SGDLS and CDR2 YYNGEE. CDR3 residues: CASSVAGGGETQYF. The CDR3, as DNA: TGTGCCAGCAGCGTCGCAGGCGGGGGGGAGACCCAGTACTTC.

V gene TRBV6-6 combines with J gene TRBJ1-1, with D uncertain. V lost 2 bases to trimming and J lost 3 bases, with 7 bases between them. CDR1 MNHNY and CDR2 SVGAGI come from the germline V gene (reference sequence). This CDR3 has 13 residues. CDR3 loop: CASSYAQDTEAFF. As DNA, the CDR3 is TGTGCCAGCAGTTACGCTCAGGACACTGAAGCTTTCTTT.

The rearrangement joins TRBV6-5 to TRBJ1-2, with TRBD1 matching over 10 bases. In germline, CDR1 is MNHEY, CDR2 SVGAGI. This CDR3 has 14 amino acids. The trim removed 7 bases at V and 5 bases at J, leaving 7 bases unmatched. As DNA, the CDR3 is TGTGCCAGCAATCCGACAGGGGGCCCATATGGCTACACCTTC. Residues: CASNPTGGPYGYTF.

The chain is built from TRBV6-1 and TRBJ2-1, with D perhaps matching TRBD1 (8 bases). Trimming took 4 bases from V and 3 from J, leaving 16 bases between them. Germline values: CDR1 MNHNS, CDR2 SASEGT. This CDR3 has 16 residues. CDR3 DNA: TGTGCCAGCAGTGGATACAGGGGGGGAGACTACAATGAGCAGTTCTTC. This sequence encodes CASSGYRGGDYNEQFF.

By proportion, this clone is medium-sized (0.01 to 0.1%). The rearrangement joins TRBV10-1 to TRBJ1-3; D is ambiguous. The CDR3 loop spans 14 amino acids. Germline V CDR1 and CDR2: WNHNN, SYGVQD (reference sequence). With 0 bases removed from V and 7 bases from J, the gap between germline ends came to 10 bases. This chain's CDR3 is CASSESTTLNTIYF. Here the CDR3 DNA reads TGCGCCAGCAGTGAGTCTACCACACTGAACACCATATATTTT.

The V and J genes are TRBV19 and TRBJ1-5; 10 positions agree with TRBD1. The CDR3 is made up of 15 amino acids. Germline V gene data show CDR1 as LNHDA and CDR2 as SQIVND (reference sequence). After removal of 7 bases from V and 5 bases from J, the junction contained 8 bases not matched to a gene. CDR3 nucleotides: TGTGCCAGTACCCCGGGGGGGACAGGGGATCAGCCCCAGCATTTT. Amino acid sequence: CASTPGGTGDQPQHF. Filled out from reference TRBV19 and TRBJ1-5, the complete variable domain reads DGGITQSPKYLFRKEGQNVTLSCEQNLNHDAMYWYRQDPGQGLRLIYYSQIVNDFQKGDIAEGYSVSREKKESFPLTVTSAQKNPTAFYLCASTPGGTGDQPQHFGDGTRLSIL.

V gene TRBV5-1 combines with J gene TRBJ2-3; unclear D gene. CDR3 size: 17 residues. V was trimmed by 4 bases and J by 0 bases, leaving 18 bases between them. In germline, CDR1 is SGHRS, CDR2 YFSETQ. Here the CDR3 reads CASSLPSMTSSTDTQYF. For the CDR3, the DNA is TGCGCCAGCAGCCTCCCCTCGATGACATCTAGCACAGATACGCAGTATTTT. Full variable domain (remainder filled in from reference TRBV5-1 and TRBJ2-3): KAGVTQTPRYLIKTRGQQVTLSCSPISGHRSVSWYQQTPGQGLQFLFEYFSETQRNKGNFPGRFSGRQFSNSRSEMNVSTLELGDSALYLCASSLPSMTSSTDTQYFGPGTRLTVL.

This chain connects TRBV15 to TRBJ2-1; the match to TRBD2 covers 10 bases. CDR1 is LNHNV, CDR2 YYDKDF, per germline (reference sequence). With 4 bases clipped from V and 10 bases from J, the junction kept 19 bases outside the gene matches. This CDR3 comprises 18 residues. This CDR3 is CATSTVEGASGGAYEQFF. In nucleotides, the CDR3 is TGTGCCACCAGCACGGTGGAGGGTGCCAGCGGGGGGGCCTACGAGCAGTTCTTC.

The genes are TRBV5-4 and TRBJ2-7; D is ambiguous. The length of the CDR3 is 12 residues. CDR1 and CDR2 (germline): SGHNT, YYREEE (reference sequence). The V and J ends lost 1 base and 3 bases respectively, with 5 bases between them. CDR3 DNA: TGTGCCAGCAGCTTGATGGGCTACGAGCAGTACTTC. Its translation: CASSLMGYEQYF.

The chain combines TRBV14 with TRBJ1-6; D is ambiguous. Germline V gene lookup returns CDR1 SGHDN and CDR2 FVKESK. Trimming stripped 3 bases from V and 9 bases from J, with 6 bases between. The CDR3 is 12 amino acids. The CDR3 DNA reads TGTGCCAGCAGCCAGGCCCGTTCACCCCTCCACTTT. It translates to CASSQARSPLHF.

V gene TRBV2 combines with J gene TRBJ1-1, with TRBD1 matching 11 bases. With 5 bases clipped from V and 4 bases from J, the junction kept 6 bases outside the gene matches. CDR1 is SNHLY, CDR2 FYNNEI, per germline. CDR3 length equals 15 residues. CDR3 sequence reads: CASSKDRGLTTEAFF. Here the CDR3 DNA reads TGTGCCAGCAGTAAGGACAGGGGGCTTACCACTGAAGCTTTCTTT.

This clone was picked up a small number of times. V gene TRBV6-4 combines with J gene TRBJ2-3, with 13 bases that match TRBD2. The junction had 3 bases not matched to a gene; V was cut back by 5 bases and J by 4 bases. Germline V CDR1 and CDR2: MRHNA, SNTAGT. The CDR3 totals 15 residues. CDR3 bases: TGTGCCAGCAGTCCCGGGACTAGCGGGGCAGATACGCAGTATTTT. This codes for CASSPGTSGADTQYF.

This chain links TRBV15 with TRBJ1-6, with a tentative D call TRBD1 (5 bases). The V gene's germline CDR1 is LNHNV and CDR2 YYDKDF (reference sequence). V was clipped by 1 base and J by 0 bases, with 7 bases between them. The CDR3 covers 16 residues. The CDR3 DNA reads as TGTGCCACCAGCAGAGGGGGCGCCTCCTATAATTCACCCCTCCACTTT. Its protein product is CATSRGGASYNSPLHF.

The chain uses TRBV5-6 and TRBJ2-2; D is perhaps TRBD1 or TRBD2 (5 bases each). The germline V gene encodes CDR1 SGHDT and CDR2 YYEEEE. V was clipped by 0 bases and J by 3 bases, with 15 bases between them. The CDR3 extends over 17 amino acids. CDR3 DNA sequence: TGTGCCAGCAGCTTGGGGGCAGGGACCTGGGACACCGGGGAGCTGTTTTTT. Translated, it gives CASSLGAGTWDTGELFF.